The source of this T cell receptor beta chain is a study of relationships among human T cell subsets. Semiquantitative ARM-PCR amplified T cell receptor alpha and beta CDR3 regions from mRNA. In ARM-PCR, communal superprimers followed tagged nested gene-specific primers for exponential amplification. TCRdb reprocessed the multiplex PCR reads via MiXCR and lists one record per CDR3 protein. The data show fewer than 16,000 distinct CDR3 sequences, around 62% seen once. As regards this clonotype: As yet, its antigen is unknown. The junction departs from germline at one end; a sequencing error may be responsible.

Notes on the study in general: Clones with over 100 reads held over 55% of CD8+ cytotoxic sequences.

The CDR3 has 14 amino acids. The germline V gene encodes CDR1 SGHAT and CDR2 FQNNGV. The rearrangement joins TRBV11-2 to TRBJ2-1; possible D gene TRBD2, 5 bases. The TCR comes from a man aged 40-50 years in good health. The sequenced material came from total T cells sorted from blood. CDR3 amino acids: CVSSGWGSYNEQFF. CDR3 DNA sequence: TGTGTCAGCAGCGGTTGGGGAAGCTACAATGAGCAGTTCTTC.